This is a list of T cell receptor beta chains from one sample in a study of CD8+CD57+ T cells in acquired aplastic anemia. Using its own MiXCR run on the reads, TCRdb lists one record per CDR3 protein. The sample records fewer than 200,000 distinct CDR3 sequences, 48% being singletons. The sequencing input was sorted CD4+, CD8+, or CD8+CD57+ T cells (not recorded which) from PBMCs. These receptors were taken from a human donor with aplastic anemia. The conserved cysteine and the conserved F or W are not part of the CDR3 here. Fields, in order: V gene, J gene, CDR3 protein.

v_gene: TRBV4-1
j_gene: TRBJ1-6
CDR3aa: ASSRAGAGSPLH

v_gene: TRBV11-2
j_gene: TRBJ2-7
CDR3aa: ASSARGRTSYEQY

v_gene: TRBV2
j_gene: TRBJ2-7
CDR3aa: ASSETDEQY

v_gene: TRBV28
j_gene: TRBJ1-1
CDR3aa: ASRKWGRLDTEAF

v_gene: TRBV6-1
j_gene: TRBJ1-4
CDR3aa: ASSQSLGSEKLF

v_gene: TRBV5-8
j_gene: TRBJ1-1
CDR3aa: ATKERLNTEAF

v_gene: TRBV19
j_gene: TRBJ1-1
CDR3aa: ASSSGLEAF

v_gene: TRBV4-2
j_gene: TRBJ1-2
CDR3aa: ASSQEQGPTNYGYT

v_gene: TRBV20-1
j_gene: TRBJ2-3
CDR3aa: SARGSGTDTQY

v_gene: TRBV25-1
j_gene: TRBJ2-5
CDR3aa: ASSKVRGNQETQY

v_gene: TRBV6-1
j_gene: TRBJ1-3
CDR3aa: ASSRAYSGNTIY

v_gene: TRBV7-9
j_gene: TRBJ1-1
CDR3aa: ASQGQPNTEAF

v_gene: TRBV7-4
j_gene: TRBJ1-4
CDR3aa: ASSHRQTANEKLF

v_gene: TRBV20-1
j_gene: TRBJ1-5
CDR3aa: SAREGTTKH

v_gene: TRBV19
j_gene: TRBJ1-2
CDR3aa: ASNPGVGNT

v_gene: TRBV6-2/TRBV6-3
j_gene: TRBJ2-4
CDR3aa: ASSYGGTGGAKNIQY

v_gene: TRBV6-1
j_gene: TRBJ2-3
CDR3aa: ASSEAGAGGRGTDTQY

v_gene: TRBV10-2
j_gene: TRBJ1-1
CDR3aa: ASSLGDNTEAF